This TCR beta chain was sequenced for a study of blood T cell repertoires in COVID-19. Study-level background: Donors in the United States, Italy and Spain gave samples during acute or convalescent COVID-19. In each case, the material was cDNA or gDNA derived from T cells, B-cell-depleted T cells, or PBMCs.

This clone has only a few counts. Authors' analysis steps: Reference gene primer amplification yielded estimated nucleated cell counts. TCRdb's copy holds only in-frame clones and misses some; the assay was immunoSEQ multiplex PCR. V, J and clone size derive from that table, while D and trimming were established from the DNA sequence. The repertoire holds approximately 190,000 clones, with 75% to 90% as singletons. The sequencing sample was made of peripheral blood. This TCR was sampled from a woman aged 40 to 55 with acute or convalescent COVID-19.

CDR3 nucleotide sequence: TGTGCCAGCAGTCCACTAGCGGGGGGGCCAGAGACCCAGTACTTC. Its protein is CASSPLAGGPETQYF. The V gene is TRBV6-5, the J gene TRBJ2-5; 13 nucleotides match TRBD2. Per the germline V gene, CDR1 is MNHEY and CDR2 is SVGAGI. V dropped 5 bases and J dropped 4; count of bases not matched to a gene: 4. The CDR3 is made up of 15 amino acids.